This T cell receptor beta chain was found in a study of blood T cell repertoires in COVID-19. The overall study: The analysed material was cDNA or gDNA that came from T cells, B-cell-depleted T cells, or PBMCs.

Germline V gene lookup returns CDR1 SGHDT and CDR2 YYEEEE. The trim removed 3 bases at V and 2 bases at J, leaving 6 bases unmatched. The CDR3 covers 16 residues. Sequenced by immunoSEQ multiplex PCR; TCRdb stores in-frame clones only, minus some. The sample shows approximately 150,000 clones, almost 90% of them seen only once. The TCR sequence derives from a woman aged 55-75 years with acute or convalescent COVID-19. The sequencing sample was made of peripheral blood. The V and J genes are TRBV5-6 and TRBJ2-7, with 12 bases aligning to TRBD2. CDR3 nucleotide sequence: TGTGCCAGCAGCTCTTGGACTAGCGGGGCCACCTACGAGCAGTACTTC. This translates into CASSSWTSGATYEQYF.